Following are 23 T cell receptor beta chains from one sample sequenced in a study of blood T cell repertoires in COVID-19. The table came from immunoSEQ multiplex PCR; TCRdb's copy has only in-frame clones and leaves some out. The table shows around 240,000 clones, with 70% to 90% occurring only once. The sample comprised peripheral blood. These receptors were obtained from a woman under 40 who had recovered from COVID-19.

The V gene is TRBV28, the J gene TRBJ1-2, with TRBD1 as a possible D gene (5 bases). Germline lookup yields CDR1 MDHEN and CDR2 SYDVKM. The CDR3 consists of 14 residues. V shed 1 base and J shed 2 bases, with 8 bases lying between them. Here the CDR3 reads CASSLSDKNYGYTF. CDR3 DNA: TGTGCCAGCAGTTTATCGGACAAGAACTATGGCTACACCTTC.

The chain recombines TRBV27 with TRBJ1-1, with unresolved D. Germline-derived CDR1 and CDR2 are MNHEY and SMNVEV (reference sequence). This CDR3 comprises 13 residues. With 2 bases removed from V and 0 bases from J, the gap between germline ends came to 4 bases. In nucleotides, the CDR3 is TGTGCCAGCAGTTTACAAATGAACACTGAAGCTTTCTTT. Translation gives CASSLQMNTEAFF.

The rearrangement uses TRBV6-5 and TRBJ1-6; D might be TRBD1 (6 bases). Trimming cost V 7 bases and J 7 bases, with 14 bases left between them. The CDR3 loop spans 14 amino acids. CDR1 and CDR2 (germline): MNHEY, SVGAGI. The CDR3 here is CASNTGTRNSPLHF. CDR3 in DNA: TGTGCCAGCAACACCGGGACAAGAAATTCACCCCTCCACTTT.

The V call is TRBV7-9, the J call TRBJ1-3; no definite D call. The germline gives CDR1 SEHNR, CDR2 FQNEAQ (reference sequence). The ends were cut back, 1 base at V and 3 bases at J, with 10 bases in the middle. The CDR3 spans 15 residues. The CDR3 protein is CASSLVSGFGNTIYF. CDR3 coding DNA: TGTGCCAGCAGCTTAGTATCGGGTTTTGGAAACACCATATATTTT.

V usage is TRBV29-1 and J usage is TRBJ1-1; 10 bases fit TRBD1. Germline CDR1 reads SQVTM; CDR2 reads ANQGSEA. The CDR3 contains 13 residues. V shed 4 bases and J 5 bases; nucleotides not matched to a gene: 4. CDR3 coding DNA: TGCAGCGTTGGGGGACAGGGGTTGACTGAAGCTTTCTTT. It specifies CSVGGQGLTEAFF.

V is TRBV5-4 and J is TRBJ1-6, with a tentative D call TRBD1 (5 bases). The germline V gene has CDR1 SGHNT and CDR2 YYREEE (reference sequence). V lost 0 bases and J 6 bases, leaving 7 bases between the germline ends. This CDR3 contains 14 residues. CDR3 amino acids: CASSLAGVNSPLHF. The CDR3 DNA reads TGTGCCAGCAGCTTGGCGGGGGTTAATTCACCCCTCCACTTT.

This sequence joins TRBV13 and TRBJ2-2; 10 nucleotides match TRBD1. The V gene's germline CDR1 is PRHDT and CDR2 FYEKMQ (reference sequence). V lost 1 base and J lost 6; bases outside the gene matches: 5. The CDR3 has 16 amino acids. In DNA, the CDR3 is TGTGCCAGCAGCTTAGTTGGACAGGGGGAGTCCGGGGAGCTGTTTTTT. It encodes CASSLVGQGESGELFF.

The V and J genes are TRBV9 and TRBJ2-1, with TRBD2 as a possible D gene (5 bases). Germline loops: CDR1 SGDLS, CDR2 YYNGEE. CDR3 length: 17 residues. V was clipped by 3 bases and J by 4 bases, with 20 bases between them. CDR3 DNA: TGTGCCAGCAGCGAAAGAGGAGGCTCCCGAAAATACAATGAGCAGTTCTTC. It codes for CASSERGGSRKYNEQFF.

This clone has a single count. V usage is TRBV10-1 and J usage is TRBJ2-7; 8 bases are a match to TRBD1. Looked up from germline, CDR1 is WNHNN and CDR2 is SYGVQD (reference sequence). The CDR3 runs to 15 residues. J lost 4 bases, V lost 2 bases, and 7 bases had no gene match. This CDR3 reads CASSETRGRFYEQYF. The CDR3 bases are TGCGCCAGCAGTGAGACCAGGGGGCGATTTTACGAGCAGTACTTC.

This chain joins TRBV19 and TRBJ1-1; weak D call: TRBD1 (6 bases). This CDR3 spans 16 amino acids. Germline V gives CDR1 LNHDA, CDR2 SQIVND (reference sequence). V lost 7 bases to trimming and J lost 0 bases, with 18 bases between them. The CDR3 sequence: CASTEGVGSLNTEAFF. The CDR3, as DNA: TGTGCCAGTACCGAGGGGGTAGGGAGCTTGAACACTGAAGCTTTCTTT.

The sample holds a few counts of this clone. The rearrangement uses TRBV19 and TRBJ2-2; 7 bases fit TRBD1. V gave up 0 bases and J gave up 4 bases; unmatched junction bases: 5. The germline CDR1 and CDR2 sequences are LNHDA and SQIVND (reference sequence). This CDR3 spans 16 amino acids. CDR3 DNA sequence: TGTGCCAGTAGTATAGAGAGGGGGCGCGGCACCGGGGAGCTGTTTTTT. Its translation: CASSIERGRGTGELFF.

The J gene is TRBJ1-1, the V gene TRBV11-2; no clear D. V was pared by 2 bases and J by 1 base, with 11 bases between. This CDR3 has 15 residues. Germline V gene lookup returns CDR1 SGHAT and CDR2 FQNNGV. This CDR3 reads CASSLMGRGNTEAFF. In DNA, the CDR3 is TGTGCCAGCAGCTTAATGGGTAGAGGGAACACTGAAGCTTTCTTT.

The chain is built from TRBV5-1 and TRBJ2-7; the D gene is possibly TRBD1 (6 bases). Between the trimmed V and J ends, which lost 0 bases and 2 bases, there was a span of 9 bases. The length of the CDR3 is 14 residues. Germline values: CDR1 SGHRS, CDR2 YFSETQ. CDR3 loop: CASSLEGDPYEQYF. CDR3 nucleotides: TGCGCCAGCAGCTTGGAGGGGGACCCCTACGAGCAGTACTTC.

The rearrangement uses TRBV5-1 and TRBJ2-5, with 11 bases matching TRBD1. Germline CDR1 reads SGHRS; CDR2 reads YFSETQ. There are 14 residues in the CDR3. J lost 3 bases, V lost 4 bases, and 2 bases had no gene match. The CDR3 coding sequence is TGCGCCAGCAGCGGGACAGGGGGTGAAGAGACCCAGTACTTC. Encoded protein: CASSGTGGEETQYF. Full variable domain (remainder filled in from reference TRBV5-1 and TRBJ2-5): KAGVTQTPRYLIKTRGQQVTLSCSPISGHRSVSWYQQTPGQGLQFLFEYFSETQRNKGNFPGRFSGRQFSNSRSEMNVSTLELGDSALYLCASSGTGGEETQYFGPGTRLLVL.

The V and J genes are TRBV4-1 and TRBJ2-3, with 10 bases matching TRBD1. The CDR3 extends over 15 amino acids. J was trimmed by 4 bases and V by 0 bases; bases with no gene match: 1. Looked up from germline, CDR1 is MGHRA and CDR2 is YSYEKL. The CDR3 DNA reads TGCGCCAGCAGCCAAGAGGACAGGGGGTCAGATACGCAGTATTTT. Translated, it gives CASSQEDRGSDTQYF.

The chain joins TRBV9 to TRBJ2-2, with TRBD1 matching 11 bases. Germline V gives CDR1 SGDLS, CDR2 YYNGEE. Trimming removed 6 bases from V and 6 bases from J; junction bases left unmatched: 10. CDR3 length equals 16 residues. Here the CDR3 DNA reads TGTGCCAGCACTCGGGGGACAGGGGGTAGTGCCGGGGAGCTGTTTTTT. Translated, it gives CASTRGTGGSAGELFF.

This sequence joins TRBV13 and TRBJ2-1; TRBD1 agrees at 8 bases. This CDR3 has 13 residues. Germline V gene lookup returns CDR1 PRHDT and CDR2 FYEKMQ (reference sequence). The ends lost 3 bases at V and 6 bases at J; junction bases unmatched: 1. CDR3 bases: TGTGCCAGCAGCTTGACAGGGGTCAATGAGCAGTTCTTC. This sequence encodes CASSLTGVNEQFF.

This rearrangement joins TRBV7-3 to TRBJ1-2, with TRBD1 matching 8 bases. The CDR3 covers 15 residues. With 5 bases clipped from V and 4 bases from J, the junction kept 9 bases outside the gene matches. Germline lookup yields CDR1 SGHTA and CDR2 FQGTGA. The CDR3 DNA reads as TGTGCCAGCAGCCTCTGGCCGGGACAGGCCTATGGCTACACCTTC. Amino acids: CASSLWPGQAYGYTF.

The chain employs TRBV5-6 and TRBJ2-2; no reliable D call. Germline V gives CDR1 SGHDT, CDR2 YYEEEE. The V end lost 4 bases, the J end lost 3 bases, and 19 bases lay between the germline ends. This CDR3 has 17 residues. The CDR3, as DNA: TGTGCCAGCAGCGAGGCGTTCTACGGTCGGGACACCGGGGAGCTGTTTTTT. Encoded protein: CASSEAFYGRDTGELFF.

Details on this clone: At one boundary the junction diverges from the germline segment, which might be a read error. J is TRBJ1-2 and V is TRBV19; perhaps TRBD1 as D (6 bases). CDR3 size: 12 residues. CDR1 and CDR2 (germline): LNHDA, SQIVND (reference sequence). The CDR3 is CASNIQGYGYTF. The CDR3, as DNA: TGTGCCAGTAATATACAGGGCTATGGCTACACCTTC. Using reference TRBV19 and TRBJ1-2 for the parts outside the CDR3, the full variable domain is DGGITQSPKYLFRKEGQNVTLSCEQNLNHDAMYWYRQDPGQGLRLIYYSQIVNDFQKGDIAEGYSVSREKKESFPLTVTSAQKNPTAFYLCASNIQGYGYTFGSGTRLTVV.

The V call is TRBV13, the J call TRBJ2-7, with D unresolved. Trimming removed 0 bases at V and 2 bases at J, with 5 bases between. The germline gives CDR1 PRHDT, CDR2 FYEKMQ (reference sequence). This CDR3 comprises 13 residues. CDR3 sequence: CASSLGLAYEQYF. The CDR3 coding sequence is TGTGCCAGCAGCTTAGGGCTAGCCTACGAGCAGTACTTC.

This clone was detected only once. This chain joins TRBV29-1 and TRBJ1-3; no clear D. CDR1 SQVTM and CDR2 ANQGSEA come from the germline V gene. V was pared by 3 bases and J by 0 bases, with 12 bases between. There are 15 residues in the CDR3. CDR3 protein: CSVEGETSSGNTIYF. The CDR3, as DNA: TGCAGCGTTGAGGGAGAAACAAGCTCTGGAAACACCATATATTTT.

Only one count was recorded for this clone. The chain uses TRBV3-1 (or the pseudogene TRBV3-2) and TRBJ2-2; 9 bases match TRBD1. Germline V gives CDR1 LGHDT, CDR2 YNNKEL (reference sequence). The CDR3 sequence is 15 residues long. The trim removed 4 bases at V and 3 bases at J, leaving 3 bases unmatched. CDR3: CASSPRDRDTGELFF. The CDR3 DNA reads TGTGCCAGCAGCCCTCGGGACAGGGACACCGGGGAGCTGTTTTTT.